This T cell receptor (beta chain) was retrieved from a study of CD8+CD57+ T cells in acquired aplastic anemia. Study in general: Sorted CD4+ and CD8+ cells gave an average of about 3 ug of DNA.

Germline values: CDR1 DFQATT, CDR2 SNEGSKA (reference sequence). V was pared by 5 bases and J by 7 bases, with 6 bases between. The CDR3 consists of 10 residues. Overall study results and limits: Patients and controls were found to share some 30 CD8+ CDR3 sequences.

With respect to this clonotype: Its antigen remains unknown.

Profiling of TCR beta VDJ combinations and CDR3 sequences used genomic DNA as template. TCRdb passed the reads through MiXCR, listing each CDR3 protein once. There are about 200,000 distinct CDR3 sequences in the sample; 65% occur only once, and about three fifths lies in the top ten. For sequencing, patients were chosen who had shown expansion of CD8+CD57+ cells by flow cytometry. The sequence derives from a human donor with aplastic anemia. Sequencing was carried out using sorted CD4+, CD8+, or CD8+CD57+ T cells (not recorded which) from PBMCs. The V gene is TRBV20-1, the J gene TRBJ2-1; no clear D. CDR3 in DNA: TGCAGTGCTGCGCAAAATGAGCAGTTCTTC. The encoded protein is CSAAQNEQFF.